Given below is one TCR beta chain in context. Participants were placed into cohorts based on the clinical history they reported. This specimen belongs to a study of blood T cell repertoires in COVID-19. Study overall: Italy, Spain and the United States were the sources of the convalescent and acute COVID-19 samples.

Clones were read by immunoSEQ multiplex PCR, and TCRdb kept only the in-frame ones, dropping some. Of 200,000 to 250,000 clones detected, about 84% appear once; the ten largest clones hold about 1.7%. The CDR3 runs to 12 residues. Germline V gives CDR1 LGHNA, CDR2 YSLEER. With 1 base removed from V and 7 bases from J, the gap between germline ends came to 7 bases. The chain employs TRBV4-3 and TRBJ1-2; the D gene is possibly TRBD1 (6 bases). The sequence came from a man in his sixties who had recovered from COVID-19. The sample taken for sequencing was PBMCs or T cells enriched from blood (not recorded which). CDR3: CASSQGTVGYTF. In DNA form, the CDR3 reads TGCGCCAGCAGCCAAGGGACAGTTGGCTACACCTTC.